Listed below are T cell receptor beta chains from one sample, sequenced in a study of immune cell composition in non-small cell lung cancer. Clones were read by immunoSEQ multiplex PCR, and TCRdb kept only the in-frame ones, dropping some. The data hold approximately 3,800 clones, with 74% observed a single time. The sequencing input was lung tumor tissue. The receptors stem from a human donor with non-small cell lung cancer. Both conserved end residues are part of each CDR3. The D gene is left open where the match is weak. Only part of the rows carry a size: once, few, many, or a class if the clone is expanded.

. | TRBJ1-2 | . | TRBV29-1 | CSVDRGWGYTF | TGCAGCGTGGATCGGGGATGGGGCTACACCTTC
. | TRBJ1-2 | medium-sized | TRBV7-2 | CASSLYPGREADYGYTF | TGTGCCAGCAGCTTATATCCGGGCAGGGAGGCCGACTATGGCTACACCTTC
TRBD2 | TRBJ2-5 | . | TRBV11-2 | CASSLNTAGETQYF | TGTGCCAGCAGCTTGAACACAGCGGGGGAGACCCAGTACTTC
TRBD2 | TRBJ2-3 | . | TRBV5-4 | CASSLPGSLADTQYF | TGTGCCAGCAGCTTACCAGGTTCACTAGCGGATACGCAGTATTTT
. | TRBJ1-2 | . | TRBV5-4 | CASSLSPEVPNYGYTF | TGTGCCAGCAGCTTGAGCCCGGAGGTCCCTAACTATGGCTACACCTTC
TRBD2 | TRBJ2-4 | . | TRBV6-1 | CASSEVAGARKNIQYF | TGTGCCAGCAGTGAAGTAGCGGGAGCACGAAAAAACATTCAGTACTTC
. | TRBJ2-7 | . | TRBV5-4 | CASSYGQISYEQYF | TGTGCCAGCAGCTATGGACAGATCTCCTACGAGCAGTACTTC
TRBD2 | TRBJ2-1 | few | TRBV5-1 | CASSLAGLGHNEQFF | TGCGCCAGCAGCTTGGCGGGACTAGGCCACAATGAGCAGTTCTTC
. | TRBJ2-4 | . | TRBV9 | CASSPGVKNIQYF | TGTGCCAGCAGCCCCGGGGTCAAAAACATTCAGTACTTC
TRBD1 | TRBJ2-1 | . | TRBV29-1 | CSVEDRQGIAYNEQFF | TGCAGCGTTGAAGATCGACAGGGAATAGCATACAATGAGCAGTTCTTC
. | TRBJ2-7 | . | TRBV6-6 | CASSLDRRYEQYF | TGTGCCAGCAGCCTCGACAGGCGCTACGAGCAGTACTTC
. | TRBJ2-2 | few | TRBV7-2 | CASSLGSSHGELFF | TGTGCCAGCAGCCTAGGTTCCAGTCACGGGGAGCTGTTTTTT
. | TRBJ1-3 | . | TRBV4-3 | CASSQDTRGFSGNTIYF | TGCGCCAGCAGCCAAGATACTCGGGGGTTCTCTGGAAACACCATATATTTT
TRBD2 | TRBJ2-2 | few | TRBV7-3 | CASSLGASGRVNTGELFF | TGTGCCAGCAGCTTAGGAGCTAGCGGGAGAGTTAACACCGGGGAGCTGTTTTTT
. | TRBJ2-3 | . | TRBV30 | CAWSVGHVDTQYF | TGTGCCTGGAGTGTCGGTCACGTAGATACGCAGTATTTT
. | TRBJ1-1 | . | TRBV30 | CAWSQSGGRTEAFF | TGTGCCTGGAGTCAATCCGGGGGTAGAACTGAAGCTTTCTTT
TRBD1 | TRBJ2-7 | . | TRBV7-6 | CASSPRTGGTEQYF | TGTGCCAGCAGCCCACGGACAGGGGGCACCGAGCAGTACTTC
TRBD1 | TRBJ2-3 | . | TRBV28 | CASSPSGGDTQYF | TGTGCCAGCAGTCCATCAGGGGGAGATACGCAGTATTTT
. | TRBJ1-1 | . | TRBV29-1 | CSVLDSNTEAFF | TGCAGCGTACTGGACTCGAACACTGAAGCTTTCTTT
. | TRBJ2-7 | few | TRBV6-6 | CASSYEGGVYEQYF | TGTGCCAGCAGTTACGAAGGGGGAGTCTACGAGCAGTACTTC
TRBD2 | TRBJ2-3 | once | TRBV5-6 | CASSLEGSGLVTDTQYF | TGTGCCAGCAGCTTGGAGGGGTCGGGACTAGTAACAGATACGCAGTATTTT
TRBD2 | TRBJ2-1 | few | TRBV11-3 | CASSDSGSPYDEQFF | TGTGCCAGCAGTGATAGCGGGAGTCCGTACGATGAGCAGTTCTTC
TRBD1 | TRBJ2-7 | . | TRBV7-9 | CASSVSRGQGDEQYF | TGTGCCAGCAGCGTTAGCAGGGGGCAGGGAGACGAGCAGTACTTC
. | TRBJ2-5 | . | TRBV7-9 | CASRSETQYF | TGTGCCAGCAGGTCGGAGACCCAGTACTTC
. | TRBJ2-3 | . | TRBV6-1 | CASSDGGDTQYF | TGTGCCAGCAGTGATGGTGGCGATACGCAGTATTTT